A selection of T cell receptor beta chains follows, all from one sample in a study of tumor and adjacent non-tumor tissue in lung cancer. A single record per CDR3 protein comes from TCRdb applying MiXCR to the multiplex PCR reads. The sample carries 200,000 or so distinct CDR3 sequences, roughly 70% recorded once. Sequences were obtained from lung tumor tissue. The receptor set was obtained from a man in his sixties with non-small cell lung cancer. Each CDR3 is given with its conserved first and last residue. A D gene is named only where the DNA matches it firmly. Clone size, where shown, is once, few, many, or a class for clones that have expanded.

abundance	v_gene	j_gene	d_gene	CDR3nt	CDR3aa
-	TRBV4-2	TRBJ2-7	TRBD2	TGTGCCAGCAGCCACCAGTCAGGGCGGGAGTTTTACGAGCAGTACTTC	CASSHQSGREFYEQYF
-	TRBV6-5	TRBJ1-3	-	TGTGCCAGCAGGCCGTCAAACGGAAACACCATATATTTT	CASRPSNGNTIYF
many	TRBV4-2	TRBJ1-1	TRBD1	TGTGCCAGCAGCCTTTGGGCAGGGACAGGGAACACTGAAGCTTTCTTT	CASSLWAGTGNTEAFF
-	TRBV24-1	TRBJ2-1	TRBD1	TGTGCCACCAGTGATAATTTCGGGACAGGGTCCAAAGAGCAGTTCTTC	CATSDNFGTGSKEQFF
few	TRBV20-1	TRBJ2-2	TRBD2	TGCAGTGCCCGGACTAGCGGGAAAGGCGGGGAGCTGTTTTTT	CSARTSGKGGELFF
-	TRBV20-1	TRBJ1-5	-	TGCAGTGCTAGAGACGGTTATAGCAATCAGCCCCAGCATTTT	CSARDGYSNQPQHF
once	TRBV11-1	TRBJ2-7	-	TGTACCAGCGAGGGGTACGAGGACGTGCAGTACTTC	CTSEGYEDVQYF
many	TRBV7-8	TRBJ1-4	TRBD1	TGTGCCAGCAGCTTGGGACAGGGGCATGAAAAACTGTTTTTT	CASSLGQGHEKLFF
many	TRBV29-1	TRBJ1-2	-	TGCAGCGTTGAGCACCCTAACGAGGGCTATGGCTACACCTTC	CSVEHPNEGYGYTF
-	TRBV20-1	TRBJ1-5	TRBD1	TGCAGTGCTAGTAACAGGGGGTCTTTTAGAAGCAATCAGCCCCAGCATTTT	CSASNRGSFRSNQPQHF
few	TRBV4-3	TRBJ1-5	-	TGCGCCAGCAGCCAAGTTTATGAACAGCCTGATAGCAATCAGCCCCAGCATTTT	CASSQVYEQPDSNQPQHF
-	TRBV5-1	TRBJ1-1	-	TGCGCCAGCAGTCCCAACCAGGGTTTATGGGCTTTCTTT	CASSPNQGLWAFF
-	TRBV10-1	TRBJ1-1	-	TGCGCCAGCAGTGATTCGACAGGTAAGAACACTGAAGCTTTCTTT	CASSDSTGKNTEAFF
many	TRBV12-3/TRBV12-4	TRBJ2-1	TRBD2	TGTGCCAGCACCGAATTACTAGCGGGGGACAATGAGCAGTTCTTC	CASTELLAGDNEQFF
-	TRBV21-1	TRBJ2-7	-	TGTGCCAGCAGCAAAGAATCGGCCAATGCCCCCTGCGAGCAGTACTTC	CASSKESANAPCEQYF
-	TRBV12-3/TRBV12-4	TRBJ2-7	-	TGTGCCAGCAGTTTTGGGGCGGGCTCCTACGAGCAGTACTTC	CASSFGAGSYEQYF
-	TRBV6-5	TRBJ2-3	-	TGTGCCAGCAGTTACACGGCAGGAGTTCCAGATACGCATTATTTT	CASSYTAGVPDTHYF
-	TRBV11-3	TRBJ1-6	TRBD1	TGTCCTAGCAGCCTGACAGGGGACAATTCACCCCTCCACTTT	CPSSLTGDNSPLHF
-	TRBV6-6	TRBJ2-1	TRBD2	TGTGCCAGCAGTTGGGGGACTAGCGGGGGGCAAACCGAGCAGTTCTTC	CASSWGTSGGQTEQFF
many	TRBV20-1	TRBJ2-3	-	TGCAGTGCTAGAGATCCCTTTACAGATACGCAGTATTTT	CSARDPFTDTQYF
-	TRBV11-3	TRBJ2-1	-	TGTGCCAGCACTCCACCTAGCGAAGTTGAGCAGTTCTTC	CASTPPSEVEQFF
-	TRBV2	TRBJ2-5	-	TGTGCCAGCACATCTGGGGGTGAGACCCAGTACTTC	CASTSGGETQYF
-	TRBV4-2	TRBJ2-2	-	TGTGCCAGCAGCCAAGCGAATAATATGTCCGGGGAGCTGTTTTTT	CASSQANNMSGELFF
-	TRBV12-3/TRBV12-4	TRBJ1-1	-	TGTGCCAGCAGTTGGGAGGGGATGAACACTGAATCTTTCTTT	CASSWEGMNTESFF
-	TRBV11-3	TRBJ2-3	-	TGTGCCAGCAGCTTAAGAAGGTGCACTGATACACAGTATTTT	CASSLRRCTDTQYF
-	TRBV20-1	TRBJ2-5	-	TGCAGTGCTAGAGATCGGGAGACTAATGGGGGGGCGCTTCCCCAGTACTTC	CSARDRETNGGALPQYF
-	TRBV20-1	TRBJ2-1	-	TGCAGCGCTATAGCCCAAGCGTCCTACAATGAGCAGTTCTTC	CSAIAQASYNEQFF
-	TRBV11-2	TRBJ2-3	-	TGTGCCAGCAGCTTAGACCGGTGTACAAAAGATACGCAGTATTTT	CASSLDRCTKDTQYF
-	TRBV4-2	TRBJ2-2	-	TGTGCCAGCAGCCAAGAGTCAGCGCGAGCCCCTTCCAGGGAGCTGTTTTTT	CASSQESARAPSRELFF
few	TRBV6-5	TRBJ2-3	TRBD2	TGTGCCAGCAGTCCTCTAGCGGGGGGGCCAAATACGCAGTATTTT	CASSPLAGGPNTQYF
few	TRBV20-1	TRBJ2-3	-	TGCAGTGCTAGAGCCGGGAGTGGGGCTAGCACAGATACGCAGTATTTT	CSARAGSGASTDTQYF
-	TRBV5-1	TRBJ2-1	TRBD2	TGCGCCAGCGGAATAGCGGGACCCAATGAGCAGTTCTTC	CASGIAGPNEQFF